The 8 T cell receptor beta chains below were found in one sample sequenced in a study of blood T cell repertoires in COVID-19. Libraries were prepared by immunoSEQ multiplex PCR; TCRdb keeps only in-frame clonotypes and omits some of them. The sample holds some 130,000 clones; more than 75% are singletons and the top ten take about 2.1%. Sequenced material: peripheral blood. These receptor sequences come from a man between 65 and 85 years old with active COVID-19.

The chain links TRBV21-1 to TRBJ1-1; the table's D call TRBD1 went unverified against the DNA. TRBV21-1 is deemed a pseudogene. CDR3 length: 20 residues. The CDR3 spells CASSVQYPAGQGADNTEAFF. CDR3 bases: TGTGCCAGCAGCGTGCAATACCCGGCGGGACAGGGGGCTGATAACACTGAAGCTTTCTTT.

This clone was seen only a few times. The chain recombines TRBV7-3 with TRBJ2-1; D gene uncertain. Germline V gene data show CDR1 as SGHTA and CDR2 as FQGTGA. Between the trimmed V and J ends, which lost 5 bases and 6 bases, there was a span of 11 bases. This CDR3 is built from 13 residues. The CDR3 DNA reads as TGTGCCAGCAGCCTCCCTCCCTCCAATGAGCAGTTCTTC. Protein product: CASSLPPSNEQFF.

The rearrangement uses TRBV6-1 and TRBJ2-2; the match to TRBD2 covers 8 bases. Germline lookup yields CDR1 MNHNS and CDR2 SASEGT. V shed 3 bases, J shed 2 bases, and the junction held 5 bases outside the gene matches. The CDR3 loop spans 16 amino acids. DNA for the CDR3: TGTGCCAGCAGTGACCCACTAGCGGAAAACACCGGGGAGCTGTTTTTT. As protein: CASSDPLAENTGELFF.

The rearrangement links TRBV3-1 (or the pseudogene TRBV3-2) to TRBJ1-2, with D possibly matching TRBD1 (6 bases). The germline CDR1 and CDR2 sequences are LGHDT and YNNKEL (reference sequence). V shed 0 bases and J shed 7 bases, with 33 bases lying between them. CDR3 length equals 21 residues. The CDR3 protein is CASSQDRLGGQTTKGAFGYTF. The DNA for the CDR3 is TGTGCCAGCAGCCAAGATCGATTAGGAGGACAGACTACGAAGGGTGCGTTTGGCTACACCTTC.

The chain recombines TRBV18 with TRBJ1-1; D may be TRBD1 (5 bases). CDR1 is KGHSH and CDR2 is LQKENI in the germline V gene. The CDR3 is made up of 12 amino acids. V was clipped by 6 bases and J by 5 bases, with 10 bases between them. The CDR3 loop is CASSGLGTEAFF. Written as DNA, the CDR3 is TGTGCCAGCTCGGGACTGGGGACTGAAGCTTTCTTT.

The chain carries TRBV7-2 and TRBJ2-7, with 8 bases matching TRBD1. This CDR3 is built from 14 residues. CDR1 SGHTA and CDR2 FQGNSA come from the germline V gene. V was clipped by 5 bases and J by 3 bases; unmatched bases: 6. The CDR3 reads CASSPDRVSYEQYF. The DNA for the CDR3 is TGTGCCAGCAGCCCGGACAGGGTAAGCTACGAGCAGTACTTC.

The chain couples TRBV10-3 to TRBJ2-5; 10 bases are a match to TRBD2. The germline V gene encodes CDR1 ENHRY and CDR2 SYGVKD. After removal of 10 bases from V and 3 bases from J, the junction contained 11 bases not matched to a gene. CDR3 size: 15 residues. CDR3 sequence (DNA): TGTGCCACCCCGGGGGCTAGCGGGAGTAAAGAGACCCAGTACTTC. Translation: CATPGASGSKETQYF.

This chain connects TRBV18 to TRBJ2-7, with 7 bases that match TRBD1. The germline gives CDR1 KGHSH, CDR2 LQKENI. J lost 2 bases, V lost 3 bases, and 7 bases had no gene match. CDR3 length: 15 amino acids. The CDR3 loop is CASSPGGQAPYEQYF. CDR3 in DNA: TGTGCCAGCTCACCGGGCGGACAGGCACCCTACGAGCAGTACTTC.